This T cell receptor (beta chain) originates from a study of CD8 T cells in Susac syndrome. Reverse transcription of about 0.45 to 1 ug RNA was performed with random hexamers. Coverage of TCR beta CDR3 amplification by immunoSEQ multiplex PCR extended to 54 Vbeta and 13 Jbeta. MiXCR was run by TCRdb on the immunoSEQ multiplex PCR reads, yielding one entry per CDR3 protein. The data show about 110,000 distinct CDR3 sequences, 94% seen once. Sequenced input: CD8+ T cells from PBMCs. The TCR originated in a human donor with Susac syndrome.

The CDR3 is CSANARETQETQYF. DNA for the CDR3: TGCAGTGCCAACGCCCGTGAGACACAAGAGACCCAGTACTTC. The rearrangement joins TRBV20-1 to TRBJ2-5; D is ambiguous. CDR3 length equals 14 residues. CDR1 and CDR2 from the germline V gene are DFQATT and SNEGSKA (reference sequence). With 6 bases removed from V and 2 bases from J, the gap between germline ends came to 16 bases.